Here is one TCR beta chain with its context. This record comes from a study of cytomegalovirus exposure and HLA in healthy donors. 60 Vbeta and 13 Jbeta primers were used in PCR. Measured with immunoSEQ multiplex PCR; TCRdb has only the in-frame clones, and not every one. The sample includes over 150,000 clones, about four fifths of them seen just once. V was trimmed by 7 bases and J by 6 bases, leaving 18 bases between them. The length of the CDR3 is 14 residues. Germline-derived CDR1 and CDR2 are SGHTA and FQGNSA. What was sequenced was PBMCs. This TCR came from a male donor in good health and CMV-seronegative. V and J are TRBV7-2 and TRBJ1-2; maybe TRBD1 (5 bases). The CDR3 spells CASTSTAGENGYTF. CDR3 DNA sequence: TGTGCCAGCACTTCCACGGCGGGGGAAAATGGCTACACCTTC.